This T cell receptor beta chain was retrieved from a study of T cell responses to AZD1222 COVID-19 vaccine (dated by TCRdb to about 2021). For context, the study as a whole: AZD1222 recipients given second doses at about 4 weeks or at about 12 weeks were pooled, since spike-specific TCR depth and breadth were not found to differ between the two schedules. A total of approximately 250 trial participants underwent TCR sequencing, of whom 207 had received two doses of AZD1222 and around 25 had received two doses of the MenACWY control vaccine. Enrollment into the trials was organized by age into subgroups of 18-55, 56-69 and 70-plus years, and those subgroups contained roughly 140, 27 and 60 TCR-sequenced participants, respectively. What the work shows at the level of the full study, not this receptor alone: After two AZD1222 doses, spike-specific TCR breadth and depth were significantly higher than at day 0 and than in MenACWY recipients. In the small 56-69-year group, the increase in depth fell short of significance, most likely because of low power. Participants were mostly white British and included more females than males, and it was suggested by the authors that clonal diversity may have been underestimated. Vaccine-associated CD4 TCRs spanned the whole spike protein, with dominant responses in regions 160-218 and 743-854. Because no day 14 peak-response samples were available, repertoires were characterized only after the peak T cell response. Reportedly, almost half of the unique spike-specific TCRs recognized epitopes lying outside the regions that are mutated in the B.1.351 and B.1.1.7 variants. Only 5 to 7 AZD1222 recipients were SARS-CoV-2 seropositive at baseline, limiting conclusions about previously exposed vaccinees.

The CDR3 regions of human TCRbeta chains were analyzed by immunosequencing. As for how the authors treated the data: Repertoire TCRs were matched against a reference library of SARS-CoV-2-specific TCRs generated with the MIRA antigen-specificity platform. Breadth was defined as the fraction of unique TCRs that were SARS-CoV-2-associated, and depth was defined as the fraction of total T cells that were SARS-CoV-2-associated. Using the MIRA data, each spike-specific TCR was mapped to the spike region that the TCR reacts to and placed in a CD4 or CD8 class. Log10-transformed breadth and depth values were compared by one-way ANOVA with Sidak's multiple comparisons tests. TCRdb limited this immuneACCESS table to in-frame rearrangements with V and J called. A share of clones is missing; checked studies link under half to unresolved V genes, and the rest is unexplained. For V, J and clone size, that table is used; D and trimming come from the DNA. The sample has 160,000 or so clones on record, around nine tenths of them singletons. The ten largest make up about 3% of the sample.

According to the study, the label for this sample's time point signals: baseline before first vaccination. Samples from vaccinated people were obtained from the UK trials COV001 and COV002, which included a single-blind randomized controlled phase 2/3 trial of AZD1222 (ChAdOx1 nCoV-19) in healthy adults. For TCRbeta chain sequencing, PBMC samples from trial participants were taken at day 0 and at day 28 after the second dose. Deletion took 3 bases off V and 7 bases off J, with a span of 18 bases between the germline ends. Taken from the germline V gene, the CDR1 and CDR2 loops are SGHAT and FQNNGV. The cysteine opens and the phenylalanine closes a CDR3 of 16 amino acids. Of the read, only the CDR3 DNA is kept; its 48 bases are in frame from base 1. In the case of this clone: This clone's antigen is unknown. It has no much larger one-base neighbor in the sample; base qualities were not kept.

The V and J genes are TRBV11-2 and TRBJ2-2, with the D assignment possibly TRBD1 or TRBD2, given 5 matching bases for each. This receptor was obtained from an adult in good health. The sequenced sample was peripheral blood, obtained on day 0 of AZD1222 vaccination. The CDR3 region: CASSLGSGPPVGELFF. The bases are TGTGCCAGCAGCTTGGGGTCGGGACCTCCCGTCGGGGAGCTGTTTTTT.